This T cell receptor (beta chain) was documented in a study of CD4+ T cells in melanoma. Study-wide findings and caveats: In melanoma, neoantigen-specific CD4+ T cells reportedly differed in differentiation state.

TCRdb's copy holds only in-frame clones and misses some; the assay was immunoSEQ multiplex PCR. The table records 50,000 to 60,000 clones, 60% to 80% of them present only once. Comment on this clone: The antigen remains undetermined.

Germline-derived CDR1 and CDR2 are SGHAT and FQDESV (reference sequence). V gave up 5 bases and J gave up 1 base, with 11 bases separating them. The length of the CDR3 is 15 residues. The sequenced sample consisted of tumor tissue. The rearrangement links TRBV11-1 to TRBJ2-2, with a tentative D call TRBD1 (5 bases). The source is a human donor with melanoma. The CDR3 sequence: CASSRPGQNTGELFF. The CDR3 nucleotides are TGTGCCAGCAGCCGACCTGGACAGAACACCGGGGAGCTGTTTTTT.